Described below is a single T cell receptor (beta chain) sequence and its context. This CDR3 is built from 13 residues. Trimming took off 2 bases at V and 3 bases at J, with 8 bases between the two ends. Germline loops: CDR1 MNHNS, CDR2 SASEGT. Profiling relied on immunoSEQ multiplex PCR, and the TCRdb table lists in-frame clones only, not all of them. The sample lists tens of thousands of clones, 92% occurring once. This record comes from a study of T cell responses to AZD1222 COVID-19 vaccine. The chain carries TRBV6-1 and TRBJ2-7; D is unresolved. This clonotype was obtained from an adult in good health. The material was peripheral blood, obtained on day 0 of AZD1222 vaccination. CDR3 coding DNA: TGTGCCAGCAGTGAATCAAGTCTCTACGAGCAGTACTTC. This gives the protein CASSESSLYEQYF.